These T cell receptor beta chains were read from a single sample in a study of cytomegalovirus exposure and HLA in healthy donors. Sequencing was performed with immunoSEQ multiplex PCR; in TCRdb, only in-frame clones are kept and a portion is missing. The data show 95,000 to 150,000 clones, around 79% seen once. Sequences were obtained from PBMCs. These receptors were collected from a woman between 25 and 40 years old in good health and CMV-seropositive. Both conserved end residues are part of each CDR3. The order of the fields is D gene, J gene, V gene, CDR3 protein, CDR3 DNA. The D gene is left open where the match is weak.

D: TRBD1; J: TRBJ1-2; V: TRBV5-1; CDR3: CASSWDRNYGYTF; DNA: TGCGCCAGCAGCTGGGACAGGAACTATGGCTACACCTTC
D: .; J: TRBJ1-2; V: TRBV27; CDR3: CASSFGSWKGTFGYGYTF; DNA: TGTGCCAGCAGTTTCGGTTCGTGGAAGGGGACATTCGGCTATGGCTACACCTTC
D: .; J: TRBJ1-5; V: TRBV4-1; CDR3: CASSQDGGSNQPQHF; DNA: TGCGCCAGCAGCCAAGATGGGGGGAGCAATCAGCCCCAGCATTTT
D: .; J: TRBJ2-2; V: TRBV10-3; CDR3: CAISDMADTGELFF; DNA: TGTGCCATCAGTGATATGGCGGATACCGGGGAGCTGTTTTTT
D: TRBD2; J: TRBJ2-1; V: TRBV5-6; CDR3: CASSLTSGGAEFF; DNA: TGTGCCAGCAGCTTGACTAGCGGGGGAGCGGAGTTCTTC
D: .; J: TRBJ2-3; V: TRBV7-7; CDR3: CASSLHLLADTQYF; DNA: TGTGCCAGCAGCTTACACCTCCTAGCCGATACGCAGTATTTT
D: .; J: TRBJ2-3; V: TRBV27; CDR3: CASSMDSLLNQPQYF; DNA: TGTGCCAGCAGTATGGACTCCTTGCTCAATCAGCCCCAGTATTTT
D: .; J: TRBJ1-3; V: TRBV15; CDR3: CATSREPRAGGGNTIYF; DNA: TGTGCCACCAGCAGAGAGCCGAGGGCGGGAGGAGGAAACACCATATATTTT
D: .; J: TRBJ2-5; V: TRBV5-4; CDR3: CASSAGETQYF; DNA: TGTGCCAGCAGCGCAGGGGAGACCCAGTACTTC
D: .; J: TRBJ2-1; V: TRBV6-5; CDR3: CASTYAPTGTSEQFF; DNA: TGTGCCAGCACTTATGCCCCAACCGGGACAAGTGAGCAGTTCTTC
D: .; J: TRBJ2-3; V: TRBV19; CDR3: CASRNRDSTDTQYF; DNA: TGTGCCAGCAGAAACAGAGACAGCACAGATACGCAGTATTTT